A single sample gave rise to the 27 T cell receptor beta chains below, sequenced in a study of cytomegalovirus exposure and HLA in healthy donors. PCR involved 60 Vbeta and 13 Jbeta primers. This table comes from immunoSEQ multiplex PCR, and its TCRdb copy is limited to in-frame clones, with some not included. This table has about 150,000 clones, about 68% appearing once. Specimen: PBMCs. The source of these receptors is a man aged 30-40 years in good health and CMV-seronegative.

This CDR3 reads CASSKQGFTEAFF. Here the CDR3 DNA reads TGTGCCAGCAGTAAACAGGGTTTCACTGAAGCTTTCTTT. This rearrangement joins TRBV25-1 to TRBJ1-1, with D possibly matching TRBD1 (6 bases). V was cut by 5 bases and J by 4 bases, with 11 bases left in between. There are 13 residues in the CDR3. In germline, CDR1 is MGHDK, CDR2 SYGVNS.

The chain recombines TRBV5-1 with TRBJ1-1; 7 positions agree with TRBD1. V dropped 4 bases and J dropped 3; count of bases not matched to a gene: 6. CDR1 SGHRS and CDR2 YFSETQ come from the germline V gene. The CDR3 length is 14 residues. The CDR3 coding sequence is TGCGCCAGCAGCATCGACAGGGTTGACACTGAAGCTTTCTTT. Protein product: CASSIDRVDTEAFF.

In its sample, this clone was seen a few times. One end of the junction does not line up with germline, which may come from a read error. The chain recombines TRBV19 with TRBJ1-5; 9 bases fit TRBD1. The length of the CDR3 is 15 residues. The germline CDR1 and CDR2 sequences are LNHDA and SQIVND (reference sequence). The CDR3 DNA follows: TGTGCCAGTAGGAGGGACAGGGAGGACAATCAGCCCCAGAATTTT. This translates into CASRRDREDNQPQNF.

This clone was picked up one time. The rearrangement uses TRBV19 and TRBJ2-5; D might be TRBD2 (6 bases). Trimming removed 3 bases from V and 5 bases from J, with 10 bases in between. This CDR3 spans 13 amino acids. Germline V gene sequence: CDR1 LNHDA, CDR2 SQIVND (reference sequence). CDR3 region: CASSMTRVETQYF. DNA for the CDR3: TGTGCCAGTAGTATGACTAGGGTCGAGACCCAGTACTTC.

V is TRBV5-1 and J is TRBJ2-3; 12 nucleotides match TRBD2. The CDR3 totals 17 residues. The V gene end was trimmed by 6 bases and the J gene end by 2 bases; junction bases not matched to a gene: 10. The germline CDR1 and CDR2 sequences are SGHRS and YFSETQ. CDR3 region: CASIPGTSGGPTDTQYF. The CDR3 DNA sequence: TGCGCCAGCATCCCGGGAACTAGCGGGGGGCCCACAGATACGCAGTATTTT.

The genes are TRBV9 and TRBJ1-1, with a weak D call TRBD1 (5 bases). Germline V CDR1 and CDR2: SGDLS, YYNGEE. The germline V and J ends were trimmed by 0 bases and 4 bases, with 13 bases remaining between them. CDR3 length equals 15 residues. Here the CDR3 reads CASSVATGGGTEAFF. In DNA, the CDR3 is TGTGCCAGCAGCGTAGCTACGGGGGGGGGCACTGAAGCTTTCTTT.

This clone was observed a few times. The chain combines TRBV5-8 with TRBJ1-2; 7 nucleotides line up with TRBD1. Germline CDR1 and CDR2: SGHTS and YDEGEE. The CDR3 is 17 amino acids. V dropped 3 bases and J dropped 4; count of bases not matched to a gene: 15. The CDR3 loop reads CASSWRRDSVRGYGYTF. The CDR3 bases are TGTGCCAGCAGCTGGAGACGGGACAGTGTCAGGGGCTATGGCTACACCTTC.

Here the CDR3 reads CASSYSSAVQGDTQYF. CDR3 in DNA: TGTGCCAGCAGTTACTCGTCGGCCGTTCAGGGAGATACGCAGTATTTT. The chain uses TRBV6-5 and TRBJ2-3, with D possibly matching TRBD1 (5 bases). CDR1 and CDR2 from the germline V gene are MNHEY and SVGAGI. V dropped 0 bases and J dropped 5 bases, with 15 bases sitting between them. CDR3 length: 16 amino acids.

V is TRBV10-3 and J is TRBJ2-2, with TRBD2 as a possible D gene (6 bases). CDR3 length equals 14 residues. Germline CDR1 and CDR2: ENHRY and SYGVKD. V was shortened by 7 bases and J by 0 bases, with 9 bases between the two germline ends. The CDR3 spells CAIMEGPNTGELFF. The CDR3 DNA reads TGTGCCATCATGGAGGGGCCGAACACCGGGGAGCTGTTTTTT.

The gene calls are TRBV19 and TRBJ2-7; no firm D call. The CDR3 is made up of 14 amino acids. With 0 bases removed from V and 1 base from J, the gap between germline ends came to 7 bases. Germline V lookup: CDR1 LNHDA, CDR2 SQIVND (reference sequence). CDR3 nucleotide sequence: TGTGCCAGTAGTATAGAGACGGGTTCCTACGAGCAGTACTTC. Its protein product is CASSIETGSYEQYF.

The rearrangement joins TRBV6-6 to TRBJ1-1; TRBD1 is a possible D gene (5 bases). The CDR3 has 14 amino acids. The V gene's germline CDR1 is MNHNY and CDR2 SVGAGI (reference sequence). With 0 bases removed from V and 10 bases from J, the gap between germline ends came to 15 bases. The CDR3: CASSYSQGRGVAFF. CDR3 nucleotides: TGTGCCAGCAGTTACTCGCAGGGTAGGGGTGTAGCTTTCTTT.

The rearrangement uses TRBV11-1 and TRBJ2-5; D gene unclear. The V gene lost 2 bases and the J gene lost 5 bases, with 9 bases spanning the gap. CDR3 size: 13 residues. Germline V gene data show CDR1 as SGHAT and CDR2 as FQDESV (reference sequence). CDR3 in amino acids: CASSLQLRETQYF. For the CDR3, the DNA is TGTGCCAGCAGCTTACAATTGAGGGAGACCCAGTACTTC. The whole variable domain, remainder taken from reference TRBV11-1 and TRBJ2-5, is EAEVAQSPRYKITEKSQAVAFWCDPISGHATLYWYRQILGQGPELLVQFQDESVVDDSQLPKDRFSAERLKGVDSTLKIQPAELGDSAMYLCASSLQLRETQYFGPGTRLLVL.

This clone has more than one count but fewer than ten. The rearrangement uses TRBV19 and TRBJ1-5; D not certain. The CDR3 runs to 15 residues. The V gene's germline CDR1 is LNHDA and CDR2 SQIVND (reference sequence). The germline V and J ends were trimmed by 3 bases and 0 bases, with 9 bases remaining between them. The CDR3 protein is CASSMGQASNQPQHF. CDR3 DNA: TGTGCCAGTAGTATGGGCCAGGCTAGCAATCAGCCCCAGCATTTT.

J is TRBJ1-1 and V is TRBV28; 8 bases fit TRBD1. The CDR3 length is 16 residues. V gave up 6 bases and J gave up 0 bases; unmatched junction bases: 9. Per germline, CDR1 MDHEN and CDR2 SYDVKM. The CDR3: CASSPTGVTLNTEAFF. The CDR3 bases are TGTGCCAGCAGCCCGACAGGGGTTACACTGAACACTGAAGCTTTCTTT.

This chain uses TRBV11-2 with TRBJ1-4; no firm D call. The CDR3 totals 15 residues. Germline assignment: CDR1 SGHAT and CDR2 FQNNGV. Trimming took off 2 bases at V and 7 bases at J, with 14 bases between the two ends. The CDR3 here is CASSLRPARGEKLFF. The DNA for the CDR3 is TGTGCCAGCAGCTTAAGGCCAGCTCGGGGTGAAAAACTGTTTTTT.

This clone was counted only a few times. The V gene is TRBV14, the J gene TRBJ2-1; 8 positions agree with TRBD1. Germline CDR1 reads SGHDN; CDR2 reads FVKESK. There are 18 residues in the CDR3. Germline trimming cut 1 base from V and 7 bases from J; bases unmatched to any gene: 15. CDR3 coding DNA: TGTGCCAGCAGCCAAGGCCCGGTGGGCCAGGGGGCGAGGAATGAGCAGTTCTTC. It specifies CASSQGPVGQGARNEQFF.

V and J are TRBV19 and TRBJ2-1; 10 positions match TRBD1. This CDR3 is built from 15 residues. The trim removed 5 bases at V and 5 bases at J, leaving 6 bases unmatched. Looked up from germline, CDR1 is LNHDA and CDR2 is SQIVND (reference sequence). The CDR3 region has the DNA TGTGCCAGTAGTGTGGACAGGGGGATGGACAATGAGCAGTTCTTC. This gives the protein CASSVDRGMDNEQFF.

This chain connects TRBV13 to TRBJ2-5; possibly TRBD2 for D (6 bases). CDR3 length: 14 amino acids. V was clipped by 2 bases and J by 5 bases, with 12 bases between them. The germline V gene has CDR1 PRHDT and CDR2 FYEKMQ (reference sequence). CDR3 nucleotides: TGTGCCAGCAGCTTATCCTGGAGGGACGAGACCCAGTACTTC. As protein: CASSLSWRDETQYF.

The gene calls are TRBV10-2 and TRBJ2-5, with 9 positions matching TRBD2. Germline CDR1 is WSHSY and CDR2 is SAAADI. The CDR3 length is 16 residues. V gave up 3 bases and J gave up 5 bases; unmatched junction bases: 10. The CDR3 loop reads CASSDTSGGRGETQYF. Here the CDR3 DNA reads TGCGCCAGCAGTGACACGAGCGGGGGGCGGGGCGAGACCCAGTACTTC.

The chain couples TRBV21-1 to TRBJ2-3; the table names TRBD1, a call not compared with the DNA. TRBV21-1 is deemed a pseudogene. The CDR3 runs to 16 residues. CDR3 residues: CASSTGTATSTDTQYF. In nucleotides, the CDR3 is TGTGCCAGCAGCACCGGGACAGCTACTAGCACAGATACGCAGTATTTT.

The genes are TRBV5-8 and TRBJ1-5, with D maybe TRBD1 (6 bases). This CDR3 contains 15 residues. V lost 3 bases and J 1 base, leaving 11 bases between the germline ends. The germline V gene encodes CDR1 SGHTS and CDR2 YDEGEE. The CDR3 region has the DNA TGTGCCAGCAGCTCAGGGGAAGGGAGCAATCAGCCCCAGCATTTT. Translating it yields CASSSGEGSNQPQHF.

The chain carries TRBV5-6 and TRBJ2-7, with D unresolved. V lost 5 bases, J lost 4 bases, and 10 bases lay in between. Looked up from germline, CDR1 is SGHDT and CDR2 is YYEEEE. This CDR3 is built from 12 residues. For the CDR3, the DNA is TGTGCCAGCAGTTTTGAACGGTACGAGCAGTACTTC. Its protein product is CASSFERYEQYF.

This clone has only one observation. The CDR3 DNA reads TGCGCCAGCAGCTTCGGGACAGGGCAGGGGTACGAGCAGTACTTC. This encodes CASSFGTGQGYEQYF. The chain uses TRBV5-1 and TRBJ2-7; the match to TRBD1 covers 9 bases. Trimming took 2 bases from V and 4 from J; bases not matched to a gene: 7. CDR1 is SGHRS and CDR2 is YFSETQ in the germline V gene. This CDR3 spans 15 amino acids. Based on the CDR3 plus reference TRBV5-1 and TRBJ2-7, the full variable domain is KAGVTQTPRYLIKTRGQQVTLSCSPISGHRSVSWYQQTPGQGLQFLFEYFSETQRNKGNFPGRFSGRQFSNSRSEMNVSTLELGDSALYLCASSFGTGQGYEQYFGPGTRLTVT.

The gene calls are TRBV6-1 and TRBJ2-1, with 7 bases fitting TRBD1. Germline CDR1 and CDR2: MNHNS and SASEGT. This CDR3 region has 13 residues. J was trimmed by 5 bases and V by 6 bases; bases with no gene match: 4. CDR3 loop: CASRRDSNNEQFF. As DNA, the CDR3 is TGTGCCAGCAGGAGGGACAGTAACAATGAGCAGTTCTTC.

This chain links TRBV25-1 with TRBJ2-3; a possible D gene is TRBD2 (7 bases). Germline loops: CDR1 MGHDK, CDR2 SYGVNS. The V end was cut by 2 bases, the J end by 7 bases, with 25 bases between. This CDR3 comprises 18 residues. The CDR3 DNA reads TGTGCCAGCAGTGAAGGAGGGTTAAAGGGGGGGGCCAGTTATACGCAGTATTTT. This gives the protein CASSEGGLKGGASYTQYF.

Of note for this clone: The junction shows a germline mismatch at one end, possibly a read error. V and J are TRBV9 and TRBJ1-5; D is perhaps TRBD1 (5 bases). This CDR3 comprises 15 residues. Germline lookup yields CDR1 SGDLS and CDR2 YYNGEE. The CDR3 region is CASSGGGGVAGPQNF. Here the CDR3 DNA reads TGTGCCAGCAGCGGGGGAGGAGGGGTAGCGGGGCCCCAGAATTTT.

This clone was observed a handful of times. V gene TRBV6-5 combines with J gene TRBJ2-7; 9 bases match TRBD1. The CDR3 is 13 amino acids. V was pared by 5 bases and J by 3 bases, with 2 bases of the junction left unmatched. CDR1 and CDR2 (germline): MNHEY, SVGAGI. CDR3 sequence: CASSGTGNYEQYF. The CDR3 DNA reads TGTGCCAGCAGTGGGACAGGGAACTACGAGCAGTACTTC.